This T cell receptor (beta chain) was sequenced during a study of regulatory T cells in long-lasting Graves disease. Points from the study as a whole: The study found persistent patients shared more public clonotypes (approximately 2,700) than new patients (approximately 870). When disease was persistent, TRBV28, TRBJ1-2 and TRBJ2-5 were the favored segments. Limited sample numbers may have lowered accuracy.

With iRepertoire HTBI primers and Arm-PCR of CDR3 regions, TCR beta libraries were built. TCRdb re-derived calls from the multiplex PCR reads in MiXCR, one entry per CDR3 protein. Of about 330,000 distinct CDR3 sequences listed, 15% to 20% are singletons. There are many counts of this clonotype. Antigen specificity is unknown. The length of the CDR3 is 16 residues. Germline CDR1 and CDR2: SGHTA and FQGNSA. V was clipped by 3 bases and J by 3 bases, with 15 bases between them. Time point reported: newly diagnosed GD, antithyroid drugs for less than 3 months. PBMCs were the source of the RNA used for TCR sequencing. The data also belong to a second study, concerning T cells in Graves' hyperthyroidism and ophthalmopathy. That study adds: Absent ophthalmopathy progression within 18 months defined stable Graves' hyperthyroidism.

The chain carries TRBV7-2 and TRBJ2-1; D may match TRBD1 or TRBD2 (5 bases each). The source material was peripheral blood mononuclear cells (PBMCs), sampled at new diagnosis, from a patient treated with antithyroid drugs. This clonotype was obtained from a woman younger than 35 with Graves disease. The CDR3 DNA reads as TGTGCCAGCAGCTTTTCTGAGGGGCTTGGCTACAATGAGCAGTTCTTC. Encoded protein: CASSFSEGLGYNEQFF.